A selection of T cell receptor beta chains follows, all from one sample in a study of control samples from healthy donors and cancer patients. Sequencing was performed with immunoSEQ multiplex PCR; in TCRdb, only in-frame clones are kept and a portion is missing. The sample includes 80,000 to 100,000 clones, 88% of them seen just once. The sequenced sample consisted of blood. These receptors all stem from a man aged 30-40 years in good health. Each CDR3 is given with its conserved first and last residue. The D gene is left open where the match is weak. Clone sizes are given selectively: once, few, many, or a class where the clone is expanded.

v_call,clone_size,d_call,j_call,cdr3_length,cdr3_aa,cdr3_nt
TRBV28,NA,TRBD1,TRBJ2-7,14,CASRRQGGSYEQYF,TGTGCCAGCAGGCGACAGGGCGGGTCCTACGAGCAGTACTTC
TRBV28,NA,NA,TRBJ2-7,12,CASSLNRGEQYF,TGTGCCAGCAGCCTCAACCGGGGCGAGCAGTACTTC
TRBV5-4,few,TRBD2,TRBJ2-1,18,CASSGPSGSRRSYNEQFF,TGTGCCAGCAGCGGACCTAGCGGGAGCCGACGCTCCTACAATGAGCAGTTCTTC
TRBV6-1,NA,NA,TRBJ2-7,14,CASSEARTVPKQYF,TGTGCCAGCAGTGAAGCCAGGACGGTTCCGAAGCAGTACTTC
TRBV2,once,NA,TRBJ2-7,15,CASSPTVGGSYEQYF,TGTGCCAGCAGTCCTACGGTCGGGGGCTCCTACGAGCAGTACTTC
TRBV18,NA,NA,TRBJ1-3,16,CASSPPDFRRGNTIYF,TGTGCCAGCTCACCACCGGACTTCAGAAGAGGGAACACCATATATTTT
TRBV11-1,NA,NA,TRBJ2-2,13,CASSFQNTGELFF,TGTGCCAGCAGCTTCCAGAACACCGGGGAGCTGTTTTTT
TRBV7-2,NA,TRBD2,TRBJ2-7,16,CASSLDFGGSSYEQYF,TGTGCCAGCAGCTTAGATTTTGGCGGGAGTTCCTACGAGCAGTACTTC
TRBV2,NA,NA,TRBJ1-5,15,CASRAARGGNQPQHF,TGTGCCAGCAGGGCCGCCCGGGGAGGCAATCAGCCCCAGCATTTT
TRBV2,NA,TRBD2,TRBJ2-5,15,CASAITSAYQETQYF,TGTGCCAGCGCGATCACTAGCGCGTACCAAGAGACCCAGTACTTC
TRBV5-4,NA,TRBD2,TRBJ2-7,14,CASSFVAGGYEQYF,TGTGCCAGCAGCTTTGTGGCGGGAGGCTACGAGCAGTACTTC
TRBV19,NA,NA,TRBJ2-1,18,CASSRLSHEGSSYNEQFF,TGTGCCAGTAGCCGCCTCTCTCACGAGGGAAGCTCCTACAATGAGCAGTTCTTC
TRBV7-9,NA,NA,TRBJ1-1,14,CASSYLGEGTEAFF,TGTGCCAGCAGCTACCTTGGCGAGGGGACTGAAGCTTTCTTT
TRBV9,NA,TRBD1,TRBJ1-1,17,CASSVGLQGALNTEAFF,TGTGCCAGCAGCGTAGGTCTCCAGGGGGCCCTGAACACTGAAGCTTTCTTT
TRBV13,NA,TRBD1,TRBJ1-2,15,CASSQGDRESRGYTF,TGTGCCAGCAGCCAAGGGGACAGGGAGAGTAGGGGCTACACCTTC
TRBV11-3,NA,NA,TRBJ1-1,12,CASRKAGTEAFF,TGTGCCAGCAGAAAGGCAGGGACTGAAGCTTTCTTT
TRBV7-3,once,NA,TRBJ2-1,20,CASSIKLVWPGRSSYNEQFF,TGTGCCAGCAGCATCAAACTAGTGTGGCCGGGGCGGAGCTCCTACAATGAGCAGTTCTTC
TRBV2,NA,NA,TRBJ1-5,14,CASAPQYDNQPQHF,TGTGCCAGCGCCCCCCAGTATGACAATCAGCCCCAGCATTTT
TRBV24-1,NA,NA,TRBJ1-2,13,CATSDFLGNGYTF,TGTGCCACCAGTGATTTTCTGGGGAATGGCTACACCTTC
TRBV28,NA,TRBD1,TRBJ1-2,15,CASSLGTGPNYGYTF,TGTGCCAGCAGTTTAGGGACAGGGCCTAACTATGGCTACACCTTC
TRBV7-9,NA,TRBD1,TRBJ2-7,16,CASSLPVGQGFYEQYF,TGTGCCAGCAGCTTACCCGTGGGACAGGGATTCTACGAGCAGTACTTC
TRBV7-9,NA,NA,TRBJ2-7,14,CASSPTGLTYEQYF,TGTGCCAGCAGCCCCACAGGGTTAACCTACGAGCAGTACTTC
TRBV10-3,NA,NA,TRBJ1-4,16,CAISETRDPTNEKLFF,TGTGCCATCAGTGAAACCCGGGACCCAACTAATGAAAAACTGTTTTTT
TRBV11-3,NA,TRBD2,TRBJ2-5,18,CASSLVASWGGYQETQYF,TGTGCCAGCAGCTTAGTCGCCAGCTGGGGGGGGTACCAAGAGACCCAGTACTTC
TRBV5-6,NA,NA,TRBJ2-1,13,CASSSFLGDEQFF,TGTGCCAGCAGCTCATTCCTAGGCGATGAGCAGTTCTTC
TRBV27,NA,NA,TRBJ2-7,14,CASSFRGTLYEQYF,TGTGCCAGCAGTTTCAGGGGTACCCTCTACGAGCAGTACTTC
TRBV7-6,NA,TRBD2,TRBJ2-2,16,CASSPTGTTNTGELFF,TGTGCCAGCAGCCCGACCGGGACTACGAACACCGGGGAGCTGTTTTTT
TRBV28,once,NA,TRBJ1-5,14,CASSLSGNNQPQHF,TGTGCCAGCAGTTTATCAGGGAACAATCAGCCCCAGCATTTT
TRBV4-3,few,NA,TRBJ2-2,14,CASSQDGGYGELFF,TGCGCCAGCAGCCAAGACGGTGGTTACGGGGAGCTGTTTTTT
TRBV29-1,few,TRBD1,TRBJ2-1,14,CSVGDRGLYNEQFF,TGCAGCGTTGGGGACAGGGGTTTATACAATGAGCAGTTCTTC
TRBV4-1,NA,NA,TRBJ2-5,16,CASSQDPSRSRETQYF,TGCGCCAGCAGCCAAGATCCGTCGCGGAGCAGAGAGACCCAGTACTTC
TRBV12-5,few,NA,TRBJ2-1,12,CASGLGQGRGFF,TGTGCTAGTGGTTTGGGACAGGGGAGGGGGTTCTTC
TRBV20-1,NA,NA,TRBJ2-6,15,CSASGGSSGANVLTF,TGCAGTGCTAGTGGGGGGAGCTCTGGGGCCAACGTCCTGACTTTC
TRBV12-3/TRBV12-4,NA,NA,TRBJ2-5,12,CASRAGYETQYF,TGTGCCAGCCGGGCGGGTTATGAGACCCAGTACTTC
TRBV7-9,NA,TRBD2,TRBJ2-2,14,CASGGAVLTGELFF,TGTGCCTCGGGAGGGGCAGTACTGACCGGGGAGCTGTTTTTT
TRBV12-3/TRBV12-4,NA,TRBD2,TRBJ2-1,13,CASSGSGYNEQFF,TGTGCCAGCAGCGGTAGCGGGTACAATGAGCAGTTCTTC
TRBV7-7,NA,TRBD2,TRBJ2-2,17,CASSLNLLAGNTGELFF,TGTGCCAGCAGCTTGAACCTACTAGCGGGCAACACCGGGGAGCTGTTTTTT
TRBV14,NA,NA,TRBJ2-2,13,CASSQSRTGELFF,TGTGCCAGCAGCCAATCCCGGACCGGGGAGCTGTTTTTT
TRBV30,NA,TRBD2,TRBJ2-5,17,CAWSAGTSGAFRETQYF,TGTGCCTGGAGTGCCGGGACTAGCGGAGCCTTCAGGGAGACCCAGTACTTC
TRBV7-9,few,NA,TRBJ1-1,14,CASSLGFMNTEAFF,TGTGCCAGCAGCTTAGGGTTCATGAACACTGAAGCTTTCTTT